The rows below give T cell receptor beta chains drawn from one sample of a study of breast tumors, draining lymph nodes, adjacent tissues. TCRdb redid the calling of the multiplex PCR reads with MiXCR, one entry per CDR3 protein. The repertoire includes about 14,000 distinct CDR3 sequences, 55% to 60% of them detected once, and approximately 30% sits in the top ten. Sequences were obtained from tumor-adjacent breast tissue. These receptors came from a female donor with breast cancer. Some clones in this sample may be carry-over from other donors' samples. CDR3s include the opening cysteine and the closing phenylalanine or tryptophan. Each record gives: V gene, J gene, clone size, D gene, CDR3 DNA, CDR3 protein. The D gene is left open where the match is weak. Some rows have no size entry. The others give once, few or many, or a class for an expanded clone.

>TRBV29-1|TRBJ1-2|.|.
.
CSATPDPRGPVNYGCTF
>TRBV5-1|TRBJ2-7|medium-sized|.
TGCGCCAGCAGCCGCCAGGCGGACTACGAGCAGTACTTC
CASSRQADYEQYF
>TRBV29-1|TRBJ1-1|few|TRBD1
TGCAGCGTCGATCCCGGGACAGGGTGGAACACTGAAGCTTTCTTT
CSVDPGTGWNTEAFF
>TRBV9|TRBJ2-7|many|.
TGTGCCAGCAGCGTAGGACAGTTCAACGAGCAGTACTTC
CASSVGQFNEQYF
>TRBV14|TRBJ2-2|once|TRBD2
TGTGCCAGCAGTCAACTAGCGGGAGGATACACCGGGGAGCTGTTTTTT
CASSQLAGGYTGELFF
>TRBV6-5|TRBJ1-3|many|.
TGTGCCAGCAGTCTACGGGGGCGTGGTGGAAACACCATATATTTT
CASSLRGRGGNTIYF
>TRBV5-1|TRBJ2-4|many|.
TGCGCCAGCAGCTTAACCCGCGAAAACATTCAGTACTTC
CASSLTRENIQYF
>TRBV7-8|TRBJ2-7|.|.
TGTGCCAGCAGCGTTGGCAATGCAGCCTACGAGCAGTACTTC
CASSVGNAAYEQYF
>TRBV20-1|TRBJ2-3|.|.
TGCAGTGCTAGCGGCGGGGAAGTTCCCCATACGCAGTATTTC
CSASGGEVPHTQYF
>TRBV12-3/TRBV12-4|TRBJ1-6|.|TRBD1
TGTGCCAGCAGGCAGGGACAGGGAGCAAGTTCACCCCTCCACTTT
CASRQGQGASSPLHF
>TRBV7-9|TRBJ1-3|.|.
TGTGCCAGCAGCTTAGCAGGGGGATATGGAAACACCATATATTTT
CASSLAGGYGNTIYF
>TRBV7-2|TRBJ2-3|.|.
TGTGCCAGCAGCTTAGCGTTTGGCGGGAGCACAGATACGCAGTATTTT
CASSLAFGGSTDTQYF
>TRBV10-3|TRBJ2-5|many|.
TGTGCCATCACTTCGGGCCAAGAGACCCAGTACTTC
CAITSGQETQYF
>TRBV20-1|TRBJ2-3|.|TRBD2
TGCAGTGCCACGACTAGCGGGAGTCTTCAGGATACGCAGTATTTT
CSATTSGSLQDTQYF
>TRBV19|TRBJ1-2|few|.
TGTGCCAGTATTAACAGCCGTCACGACTATGGCTACACCTTC
CASINSRHDYGYTF
>TRBV7-9|TRBJ2-7|.|.
TGTGCCAGCAGCGTGGGAGAGACCTCCTACGCGATATATTTC
CASSVGETSYAIYF